Below, 9 T cell receptor beta chains from the same sample are listed, as sequenced in a study of blood T cell repertoires in COVID-19. Here immunoSEQ multiplex PCR was the method, and the copy in TCRdb shows in-frame clones only, minus some. Of fewer than 250,000 clones in the sample, 88% are singletons; the top ten hold about 4%. Sequencing used PBMCs or T cells enriched from blood (not recorded which). The receptors here all came from a woman under 40 who had been exposed to COVID-19.

This clone occurred a few times. The CDR3 nucleotides read TGTGCCAGCAGCCAAGGGGGACTCCCCTCAGAGTACACCGGGGAGCTGTTTTTT. It specifies CASSQGGLPSEYTGELFF. The chain has TRBV3-1 (or the pseudogene TRBV3-2) and TRBJ2-2; D is perhaps TRBD2 (6 bases). With 1 base removed from V and 3 bases from J, the gap between germline ends came to 18 bases. CDR3 size: 18 residues. Per germline, CDR1 LGHDT and CDR2 YNNKEL (reference sequence).

The rearrangement links TRBV7-2 to TRBJ2-1, with 9 bases lining up with TRBD2. CDR1 SGHTA and CDR2 FQGNSA come from the germline V gene. V shed 0 bases, J shed 2 bases, and the junction held 2 bases outside the gene matches. The CDR3 loop spans 16 amino acids. Here the CDR3 reads CASSLATSGPYNEQFF. The CDR3 nucleotides are TGTGCCAGCAGCTTAGCGACTAGCGGCCCCTACAATGAGCAGTTCTTC.

The rearrangement joins TRBV19 to TRBJ2-1; maybe TRBD2 (6 bases). Trimming took off 9 bases at V and 0 bases at J, with 6 bases between the two ends. CDR3 length: 12 amino acids. The V gene's germline CDR1 is LNHDA and CDR2 SQIVND (reference sequence). The DNA for the CDR3 is TGTGCCAGCGGGGGCTCCTACAATGAGCAGTTCTTC. This codes for CASGGSYNEQFF.

This clone was seen once. The genes are TRBV5-6 and TRBJ1-1; TRBD1 is a possible D gene (6 bases). CDR1 is SGHDT, CDR2 YYEEEE, per germline. The CDR3 consists of 12 residues. The V end lost 4 bases, the J end lost 6 bases, and 10 bases lay between the germline ends. The DNA of the CDR3 is TGTGCCAGCAGCCTCAGACAGGCTGAAGCTTTCTTT. Residues: CASSLRQAEAFF.

The rearrangement uses TRBV7-9 and TRBJ1-5, with TRBD1 as a possible D gene (6 bases). The CDR3 contains 15 residues. Trimming took 6 bases from V and 3 from J, leaving 15 bases between them. Germline V lookup: CDR1 SEHNR, CDR2 FQNEAQ (reference sequence). The CDR3 protein is CASRLTGADNQPQHF. The CDR3 DNA reads TGTGCCAGCAGATTGACAGGAGCCGACAATCAGCCCCAGCATTTT.

This clone was seen only a few times. The genes are TRBV28 and TRBJ2-2, with unresolved D. Germline V gene sequence: CDR1 MDHEN, CDR2 SYDVKM. The CDR3 covers 11 residues. Between the trimmed V and J ends, which lost 8 bases and 6 bases, there was a span of 7 bases. In nucleotides, the CDR3 is TGTGCCAGCGGTCGAGCCGGGGAGCTGTTTTTT. As protein: CASGRAGELFF.

This chain joins TRBV7-6 and TRBJ2-7; D unresolved. V was shortened by 8 bases and J by 0 bases, with 14 bases between the two germline ends. The V gene's germline CDR1 is SGHVS and CDR2 FNYEAQ. The CDR3 loop spans 14 amino acids. CDR3 in DNA: TGTGCCAGCCGTAAATCAGTATACTCCTACGAGCAGTACTTC. This encodes CASRKSVYSYEQYF.

V is TRBV3-1 (or the pseudogene TRBV3-2) and J is TRBJ1-2; D gene ambiguous. Germline lookup yields CDR1 LGHDT and CDR2 YNNKEL (reference sequence). The length of the CDR3 is 12 residues. The V gene lost 3 bases and the J gene lost 3 bases, with 5 bases spanning the gap. The CDR3 loop reads CASSQQDYGYTF. Here the CDR3 DNA reads TGTGCCAGCAGCCAGCAGGACTATGGCTACACCTTC.

This chain joins TRBV30 and TRBJ1-2, with D hard to call. V lost 5 bases, J lost 1 base, and 14 bases lay in between. The CDR3 totals 14 residues. The germline V gene has CDR1 GTSNPN and CDR2 SVGIG (reference sequence). The CDR3 DNA sequence: TGTGCCTGGGGTCCTCCTTCCCTTAACTATGGCTACACCTTC. It specifies CAWGPPSLNYGYTF.